This T cell receptor beta chain emerged from a study of T cell changes during pregnancy in multiple sclerosis (dated by TCRdb to about 2019). For the wider study: In women with multiple sclerosis, the researchers looked at how the T cell repertoire shifted as pregnancy progressed.

Libraries were made using the immunoSEQ multiplex PCR assay. As stored in TCRdb, this immuneACCESS dataset retains in-frame rearrangements with V and J assigned. A fraction of the clones does not appear; measured against another copy, unresolved V genes explain less than half of the discrepancy, and the remainder lacks a known reason. Present in this sample are approximately 40,000 clones, 80% to 95% of which were seen just once. Of the sample, 0.65% to 0.9% falls within the top ten clones. Trimming at the junction amounts to 6 bases on V and 0 bases on J, and the germline ends lie 6 bases apart. CDR1 and CDR2 are drawn from the germline V gene: MNHEY, SVGAGI. The CDR3 starts with the cysteine, ends with the phenylalanine, and has 13 residues. Of all the DNA, just the CDR3 is kept, 39 bases in frame from base 1. Concerning this clone: The specificity of this receptor is unknown. No per-base quality is available; no much larger clone lies one base away.

This specimen consisted of CD4+ T cells from peripheral blood mononuclear cells, obtained before pregnancy. The chain couples TRBV6-5 to TRBJ1-3; the D gene is perhaps TRBD1, from 5 matching bases. The receptor's source is a female donor with multiple sclerosis, enrolled in a pregnancy study. The CDR3 region reads CASRRGSGNTIYF. The DNA sequence is as follows: TGTGCCAGCAGAAGGGGCTCTGGAAACACCATATATTTT.